A single sample gave rise to the 8 T cell receptor beta chains below, sequenced in a study of blood T cell repertoires in COVID-19. Clones were sequenced by immunoSEQ multiplex PCR, and TCRdb holds only the in-frame ones, with some missing. This sample carries 270,000 or so clones, around 84% of them seen once, and the ten largest clones take 1.4% to 1.5%. Sequenced material: peripheral blood. The source of these receptors is a human donor with COVID-19, enrolled during active disease. The donor label of this sample is uncertain.

The chain recombines TRBV10-3 with TRBJ1-1; D is unclear. Per the germline V gene, CDR1 is ENHRY and CDR2 is SYGVKD. The CDR3 totals 11 residues. The V end lost 6 bases, the J end lost 1 base, and 3 bases lay between the germline ends. The DNA for the CDR3 is TGTGCCATCAGACAGAACACTGAAGCTTTCTTT. Encoded protein: CAIRQNTEAFF.

The CDR3 bases are TGCGCCAGCAGCTTGGCACAGCCCAACTATGGCTACACCTTC. Protein: CASSLAQPNYGYTF. The chain links TRBV5-1 to TRBJ1-2; D is undetermined. The CDR3 extends over 14 amino acids. CDR1 is SGHRS and CDR2 is YFSETQ in the germline V gene. Between the trimmed V and J ends, which lost 0 bases and 2 bases, there was a span of 8 bases. The complete variable domain, with remaining parts taken from reference TRBV5-1 and TRBJ1-2, reads KAGVTQTPRYLIKTRGQQVTLSCSPISGHRSVSWYQQTPGQGLQFLFEYFSETQRNKGNFPGRFSGRQFSNSRSEMNVSTLELGDSALYLCASSLAQPNYGYTFGSGTRLTVV.

The chain carries TRBV28 and TRBJ1-2, with no clear D. Trimming took 8 bases from V and 1 from J, leaving 14 bases between them. This CDR3 contains 14 residues. Germline V CDR1 and CDR2: MDHEN, SYDVKM. The DNA of the CDR3 is TGTGCCAGCTCCCCTGGGCAGCTTAACTATGGCTACACCTTC. Translating gives CASSPGQLNYGYTF.

The chain carries TRBV6-5 and TRBJ1-5; D is perhaps TRBD1 (5 bases). Per germline, CDR1 MNHEY and CDR2 SVGAGI. Trimming pared 6 bases from V and 4 bases from J, leaving 13 bases between. The CDR3 has 14 amino acids. CDR3: CASSYQGINQPQHF. The DNA for the CDR3 is TGTGCCAGCAGCTACCAGGGCATTAATCAGCCCCAGCATTTT.

This chain's CDR3 is CASGLVRAGTGLILFYNEQFF. The CDR3 DNA sequence: TGTGCTAGTGGTTTGGTAAGGGCGGGGACAGGTTTGATTCTTTTCTACAATGAGCAGTTCTTC. The chain uses TRBV12-5 and TRBJ2-1, with 8 bases matching TRBD1. The germline V gene has CDR1 LGHNT and CDR2 FRNRAP. The CDR3 is 21 residues long. V lost 0 bases to trimming and J lost 3 bases; unmatched junction nucleotides: 19.

The gene calls are TRBV25-1 and TRBJ1-2, with D tentatively TRBD1 (5 bases). V lost 3 bases to trimming and J lost 10 bases, with 18 bases between them. The CDR3 is 14 amino acids. Germline CDR1 reads MGHDK; CDR2 reads SYGVNS. CDR3 sequence (DNA): TGTGCCAGCAGTGATTTTGGCGCTGGGGCGGCCTACACCTTC. As protein: CASSDFGAGAAYTF.

This chain joins TRBV6-6 and TRBJ2-1, with 14 bases lining up with TRBD2. Germline assignment: CDR1 MNHNY and CDR2 SVGAGI (reference sequence). The CDR3 runs to 16 residues. V shed 5 bases, J shed 8 bases, and the junction held 8 bases outside the gene matches. The CDR3 loop is CASSRRLAGGPDEQFF. The CDR3 coding sequence is TGTGCCAGCAGTCGAAGACTAGCGGGAGGGCCGGATGAGCAGTTCTTC.

V and J are TRBV6-5 and TRBJ2-3, with 8 positions matching TRBD2. Trimming cost V 4 bases and J 4 bases; bases outside gene matches: 10. Germline V gene sequence: CDR1 MNHEY, CDR2 SVGAGI. CDR3 length: 16 residues. The CDR3 bases are TGTGCCAGCAGTTCCCCCGGGGGGGCGTCGGCAGATACGCAGTATTTT. This translates into CASSSPGGASADTQYF.